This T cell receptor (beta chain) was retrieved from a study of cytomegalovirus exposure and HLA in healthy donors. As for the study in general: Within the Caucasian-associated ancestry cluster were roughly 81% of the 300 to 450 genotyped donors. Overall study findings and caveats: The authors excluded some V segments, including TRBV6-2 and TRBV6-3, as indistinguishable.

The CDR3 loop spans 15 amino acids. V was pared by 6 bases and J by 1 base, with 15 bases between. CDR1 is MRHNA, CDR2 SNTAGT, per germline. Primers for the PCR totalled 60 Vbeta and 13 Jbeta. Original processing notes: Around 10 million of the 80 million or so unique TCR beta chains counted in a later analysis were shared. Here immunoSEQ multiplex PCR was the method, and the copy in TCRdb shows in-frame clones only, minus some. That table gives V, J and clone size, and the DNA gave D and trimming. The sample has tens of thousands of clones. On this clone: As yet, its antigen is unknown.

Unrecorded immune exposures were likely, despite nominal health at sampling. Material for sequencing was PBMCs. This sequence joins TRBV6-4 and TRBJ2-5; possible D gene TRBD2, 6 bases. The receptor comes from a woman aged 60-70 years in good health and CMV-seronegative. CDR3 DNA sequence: TGTGCCAGCAGGGATAGGAGGGCCGGCCAAGAGACCCAGTACTTC. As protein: CASRDRRAGQETQYF.